The sample holds a few counts of the clone carrying this T cell receptor (beta chain). These data come from a study of OX40 agonist ivuxolimab in advanced cancers. The CDR3 is made up of 15 amino acids. In germline, CDR1 is SNHLY, CDR2 FYNNEI. V gave up 5 bases and J gave up 5 bases; unmatched junction bases: 6. Measured with immunoSEQ multiplex PCR; TCRdb has only the in-frame clones, and not every one. The data show about 73,000 clones, with approximately 86% seen just once and around 0.7% held by the top ten. Source: CD4+ or CD8+ T cells sorted from blood, taken in a trial of the OX40 agonist ivuxolimab. The origin of this receptor is an adult with an advanced solid tumor such as melanoma, head and neck, liver or kidney cancer. The chain employs TRBV2 and TRBJ1-6; 7 nucleotides align to TRBD1. The CDR3 nucleotides are TGTGCCAGCAGTCGCCGGGACAGCGATAATTCACCCCTCCACTTT. Protein product: CASSRRDSDNSPLHF. Filled out from reference TRBV2 and TRBJ1-6, the complete variable domain reads EPEVTQTPSHQVTQMGQEVILRCVPISNHLYFYWYRQILGQKVEFLVSFYNNEISEKSEIFDDQFSVERPDGSNFTLKIRSTKLEDSAMYFCASSRRDSDNSPLHFGNGTRLTVT.